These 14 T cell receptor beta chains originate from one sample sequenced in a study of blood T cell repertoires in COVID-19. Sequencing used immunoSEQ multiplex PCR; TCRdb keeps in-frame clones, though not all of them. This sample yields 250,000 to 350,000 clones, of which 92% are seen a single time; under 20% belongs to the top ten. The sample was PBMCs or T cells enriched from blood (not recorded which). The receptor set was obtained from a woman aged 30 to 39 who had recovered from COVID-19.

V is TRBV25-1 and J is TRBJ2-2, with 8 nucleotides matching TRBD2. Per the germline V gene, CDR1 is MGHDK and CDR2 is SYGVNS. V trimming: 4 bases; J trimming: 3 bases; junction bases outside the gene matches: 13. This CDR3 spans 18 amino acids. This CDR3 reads CASSGWLAGQGDTGELFF. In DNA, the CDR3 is TGTGCCAGCAGTGGATGGCTAGCGGGCCAAGGGGACACCGGGGAGCTGTTTTTT.

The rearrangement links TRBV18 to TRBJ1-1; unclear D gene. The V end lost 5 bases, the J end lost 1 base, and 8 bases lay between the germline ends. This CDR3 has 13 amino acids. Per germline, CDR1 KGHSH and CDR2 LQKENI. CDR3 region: CASSSGRNTEAFF. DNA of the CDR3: TGTGCCAGCTCAAGCGGACGGAACACTGAAGCTTTCTTT.

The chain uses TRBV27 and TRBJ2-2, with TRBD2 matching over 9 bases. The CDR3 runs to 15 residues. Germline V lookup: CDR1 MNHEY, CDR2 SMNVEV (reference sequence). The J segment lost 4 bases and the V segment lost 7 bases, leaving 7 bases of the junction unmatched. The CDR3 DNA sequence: TGTGCCAGCAAGGTGTCTAGCGGGACCACCGGGGAGCTGTTTTTT. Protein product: CASKVSSGTTGELFF.

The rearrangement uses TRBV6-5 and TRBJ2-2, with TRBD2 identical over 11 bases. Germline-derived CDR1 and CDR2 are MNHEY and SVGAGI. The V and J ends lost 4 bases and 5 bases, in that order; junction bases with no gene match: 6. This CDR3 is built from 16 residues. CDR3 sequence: CASSSPLAGGTGELFF. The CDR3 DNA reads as TGTGCCAGCAGTTCTCCCCTAGCGGGAGGAACCGGGGAGCTGTTTTTT.

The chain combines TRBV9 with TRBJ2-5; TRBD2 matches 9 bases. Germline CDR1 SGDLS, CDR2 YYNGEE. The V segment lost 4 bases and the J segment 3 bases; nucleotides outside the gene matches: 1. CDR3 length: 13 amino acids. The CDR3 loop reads CASSPSGEETQYF. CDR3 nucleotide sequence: TGTGCCAGCAGCCCTAGCGGGGAAGAGACCCAGTACTTC.

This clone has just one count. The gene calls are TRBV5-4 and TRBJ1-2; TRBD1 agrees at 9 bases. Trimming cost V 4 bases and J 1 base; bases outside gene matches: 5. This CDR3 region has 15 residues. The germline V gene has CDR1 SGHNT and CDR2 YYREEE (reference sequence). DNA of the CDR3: TGTGCCAGCAGCACGTGGGGACAGGGTAACTATGGCTACACCTTC. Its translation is CASSTWGQGNYGYTF.

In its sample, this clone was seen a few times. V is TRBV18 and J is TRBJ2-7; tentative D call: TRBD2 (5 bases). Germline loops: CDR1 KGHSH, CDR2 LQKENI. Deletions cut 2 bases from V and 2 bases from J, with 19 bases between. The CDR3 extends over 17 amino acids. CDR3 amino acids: CASSPANDRRTAYEQYF. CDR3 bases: TGTGCCAGCTCACCAGCGAACGACCGGAGGACGGCCTACGAGCAGTACTTC.

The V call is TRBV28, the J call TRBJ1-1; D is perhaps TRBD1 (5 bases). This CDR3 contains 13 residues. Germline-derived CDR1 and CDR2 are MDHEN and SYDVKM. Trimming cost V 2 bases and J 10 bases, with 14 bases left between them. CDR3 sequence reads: CASSLISGGGAFF. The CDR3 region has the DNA TGTGCCAGCAGTTTAATTTCCGGGGGGGGAGCTTTCTTT.

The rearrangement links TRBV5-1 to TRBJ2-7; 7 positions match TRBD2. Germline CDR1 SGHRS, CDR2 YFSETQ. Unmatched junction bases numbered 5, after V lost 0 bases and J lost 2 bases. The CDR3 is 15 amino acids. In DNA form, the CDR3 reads TGCGCCAGCAGCTTGGTGGCGGGAGCAGCCTACGAGCAGTACTTC. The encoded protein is CASSLVAGAAYEQYF.

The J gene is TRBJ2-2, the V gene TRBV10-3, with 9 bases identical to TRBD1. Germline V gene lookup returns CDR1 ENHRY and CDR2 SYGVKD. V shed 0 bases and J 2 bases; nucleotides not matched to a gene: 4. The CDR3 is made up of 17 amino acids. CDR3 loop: CAISESTGGSNTGELFF. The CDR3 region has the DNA TGTGCCATCAGTGAGTCCACAGGGGGCAGCAACACCGGGGAGCTGTTTTTT.

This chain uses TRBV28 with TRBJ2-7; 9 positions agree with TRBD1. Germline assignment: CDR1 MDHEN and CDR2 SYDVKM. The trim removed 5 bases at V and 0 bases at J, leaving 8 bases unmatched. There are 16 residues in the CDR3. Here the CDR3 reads CASSTDGQGPSYEQYF. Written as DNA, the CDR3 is TGTGCCAGCAGTACCGACGGACAGGGGCCCTCCTACGAGCAGTACTTC.

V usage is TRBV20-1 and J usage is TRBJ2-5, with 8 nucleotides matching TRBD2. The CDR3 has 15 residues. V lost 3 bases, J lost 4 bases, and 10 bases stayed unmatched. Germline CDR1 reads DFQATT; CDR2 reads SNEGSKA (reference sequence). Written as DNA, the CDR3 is TGCAGTGCTAGTTATGGCGGGAGGACGGGAGAGACCCAGTACTTC. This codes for CSASYGGRTGETQYF.

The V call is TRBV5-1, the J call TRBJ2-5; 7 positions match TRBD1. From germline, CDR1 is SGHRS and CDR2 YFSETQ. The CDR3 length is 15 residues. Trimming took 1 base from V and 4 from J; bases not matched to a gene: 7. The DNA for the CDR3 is TGCGCCAGCAGCTTGCGACAGGGCAGTTCAGAGACCCAGTACTTC. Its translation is CASSLRQGSSETQYF.

The CDR3 DNA sequence: TGTGCCAGCAGACCAACCCTGGACCGGGGCGGGAGGTTTGTGGAGACCCAGTACTTC. Its protein product is CASRPTLDRGGRFVETQYF. The V gene is TRBV7-9, the J gene TRBJ2-5; 8 bases are a match to TRBD2. V gave up 6 bases and J gave up 5 bases; unmatched junction bases: 23. Germline-derived CDR1 and CDR2 are SEHNR and FQNEAQ (reference sequence). The CDR3 covers 19 residues.